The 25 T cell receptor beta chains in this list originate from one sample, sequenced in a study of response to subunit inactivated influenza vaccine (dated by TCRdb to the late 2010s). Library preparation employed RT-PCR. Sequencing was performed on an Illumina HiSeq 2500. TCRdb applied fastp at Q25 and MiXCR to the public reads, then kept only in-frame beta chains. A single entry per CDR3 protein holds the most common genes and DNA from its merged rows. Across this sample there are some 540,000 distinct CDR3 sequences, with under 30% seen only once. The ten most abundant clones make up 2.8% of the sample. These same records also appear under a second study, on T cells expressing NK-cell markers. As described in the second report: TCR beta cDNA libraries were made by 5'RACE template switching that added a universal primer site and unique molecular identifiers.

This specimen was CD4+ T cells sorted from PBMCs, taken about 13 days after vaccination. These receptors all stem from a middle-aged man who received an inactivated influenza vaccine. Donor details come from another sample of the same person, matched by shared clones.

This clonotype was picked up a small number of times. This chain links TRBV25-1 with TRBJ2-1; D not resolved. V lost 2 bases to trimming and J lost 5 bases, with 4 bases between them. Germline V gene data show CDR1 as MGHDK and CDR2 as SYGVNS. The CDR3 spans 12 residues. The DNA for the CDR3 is TGTGCCAGCAGTGAACGGGACAATGAGCAGTTCTTC. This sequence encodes CASSERDNEQFF.

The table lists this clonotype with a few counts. The CDR3 DNA reads as TGTGCCAGCAGCCCCTCAGGGTCCTTTAACTATGGCTACACCTTC. Amino acids: CASSPSGSFNYGYTF. The chain couples TRBV9 to TRBJ1-2, with a weak D call TRBD1 (5 bases). With 4 bases removed from V and 1 base from J, the gap between germline ends came to 14 bases. Germline CDR1 and CDR2: SGDLS and YYNGEE. This CDR3 has 15 residues.

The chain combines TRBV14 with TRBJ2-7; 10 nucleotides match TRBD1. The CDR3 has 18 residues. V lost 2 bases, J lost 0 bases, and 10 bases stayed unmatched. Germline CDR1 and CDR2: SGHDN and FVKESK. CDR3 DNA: TGTGCCAGCAGCCAACACAGAGGACGGACAGGGGGCTCCTACGAGCAGTACTTC. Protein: CASSQHRGRTGGSYEQYF. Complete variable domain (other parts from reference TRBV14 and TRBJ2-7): EAGVTQFPSHSVIEKGQTVTLRCDPISGHDNLYWYRRVMGKEIKFLLHFVKESKQDESGMPNNRFLAERTGGTYSTLKVQPAELEDSGVYFCASSQHRGRTGGSYEQYFGPGTRLTVT.

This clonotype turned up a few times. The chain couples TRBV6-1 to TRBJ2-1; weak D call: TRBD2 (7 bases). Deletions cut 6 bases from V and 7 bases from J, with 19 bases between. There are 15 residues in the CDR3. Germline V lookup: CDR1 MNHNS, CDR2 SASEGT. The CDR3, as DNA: TGTGCCAGCAGAAGGGGGAGGGCCCAGGGGAATGAGCAGTTCTTC. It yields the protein CASRRGRAQGNEQFF.

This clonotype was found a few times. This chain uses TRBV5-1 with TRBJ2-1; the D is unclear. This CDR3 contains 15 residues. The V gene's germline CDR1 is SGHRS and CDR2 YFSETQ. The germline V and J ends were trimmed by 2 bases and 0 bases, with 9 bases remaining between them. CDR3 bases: TGCGCCAGCAGCTTCCCCAGGAGCTCCTACAATGAGCAGTTCTTC. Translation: CASSFPRSSYNEQFF.

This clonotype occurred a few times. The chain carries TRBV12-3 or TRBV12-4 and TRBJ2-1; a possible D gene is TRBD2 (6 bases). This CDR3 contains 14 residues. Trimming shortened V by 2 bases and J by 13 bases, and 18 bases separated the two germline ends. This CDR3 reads CASSLTGLSLRQFF. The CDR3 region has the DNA TGTGCCAGCAGTTTAACGGGACTTTCCCTGAGACAGTTCTTC.

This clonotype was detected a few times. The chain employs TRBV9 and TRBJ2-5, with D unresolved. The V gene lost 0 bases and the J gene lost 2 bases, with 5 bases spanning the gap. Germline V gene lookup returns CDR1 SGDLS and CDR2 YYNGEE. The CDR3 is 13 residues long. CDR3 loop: CASSVGVQETQYF. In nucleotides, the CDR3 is TGTGCCAGCAGCGTAGGTGTTCAAGAGACCCAGTACTTC.

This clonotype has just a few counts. CDR3 region: CASSRAGGANTGELFF. CDR3 nucleotide sequence: TGCGCCAGCAGCCGGGCGGGGGGAGCGAACACCGGGGAGCTGTTTTTT. V and J are TRBV4-1 and TRBJ2-2; the match to TRBD2 covers 8 bases. Germline V gene data show CDR1 as MGHRA and CDR2 as YSYEKL. CDR3 size: 16 residues. J was trimmed by 0 bases and V by 4 bases; bases with no gene match: 4.

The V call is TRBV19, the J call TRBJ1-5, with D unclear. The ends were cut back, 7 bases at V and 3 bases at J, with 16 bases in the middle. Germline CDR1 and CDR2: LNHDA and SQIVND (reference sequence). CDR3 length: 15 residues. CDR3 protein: CASTKSWGSNQPQHF. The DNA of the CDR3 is TGTGCCAGTACCAAATCCTGGGGATCCAATCAGCCCCAGCATTTT.

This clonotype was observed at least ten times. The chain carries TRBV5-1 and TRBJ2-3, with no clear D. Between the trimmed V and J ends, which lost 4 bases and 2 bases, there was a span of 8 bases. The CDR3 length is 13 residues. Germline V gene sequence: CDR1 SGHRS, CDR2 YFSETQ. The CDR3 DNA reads TGCGCCAGCAGCAAAACCTCCACAGATACGCAGTATTTT. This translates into CASSKTSTDTQYF.

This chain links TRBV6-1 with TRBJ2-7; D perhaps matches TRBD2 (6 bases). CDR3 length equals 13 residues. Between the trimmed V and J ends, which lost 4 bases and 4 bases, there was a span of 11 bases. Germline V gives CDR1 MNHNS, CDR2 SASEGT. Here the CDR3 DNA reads TGTGCCAGCAGTGCGCAGGAGGGGTACGAGCAGTACTTC. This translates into CASSAQEGYEQYF.

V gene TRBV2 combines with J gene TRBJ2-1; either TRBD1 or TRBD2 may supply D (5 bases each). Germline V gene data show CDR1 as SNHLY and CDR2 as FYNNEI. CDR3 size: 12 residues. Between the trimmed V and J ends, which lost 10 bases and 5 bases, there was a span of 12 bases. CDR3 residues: CATWDHHNEQFF. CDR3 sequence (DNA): TGTGCCACGTGGGACCACCACAATGAGCAGTTCTTC.

The DNA of the CDR3 is TGCAGTGCTAGGCCACCCTCCTACAATGAGCAGTTCTTC. Translating gives CSARPPSYNEQFF. The chain joins TRBV20-1 to TRBJ2-1; D not certain. CDR3 length: 13 amino acids. V was cut by 3 bases and J by 0 bases, with 6 bases left in between. Germline V lookup: CDR1 DFQATT, CDR2 SNEGSKA (reference sequence).

CDR3 in amino acids: CASVARAGTDTQYF. In DNA, the CDR3 is TGTGCCAGCGTCGCTAGAGCAGGCACAGATACGCAGTATTTT. This chain joins TRBV6-1 and TRBJ2-3; D gene unclear. V shed 8 bases and J shed 1 base, with 13 bases lying between them. The germline V gene encodes CDR1 MNHNS and CDR2 SASEGT. The CDR3 is 14 amino acids.

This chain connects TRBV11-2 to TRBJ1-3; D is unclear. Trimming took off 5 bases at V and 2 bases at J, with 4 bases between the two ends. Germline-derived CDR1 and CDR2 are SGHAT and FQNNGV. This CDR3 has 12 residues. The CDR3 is CASSNPGNTIYF. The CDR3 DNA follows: TGTGCCAGCAGCAACCCTGGAAACACCATATATTTT.

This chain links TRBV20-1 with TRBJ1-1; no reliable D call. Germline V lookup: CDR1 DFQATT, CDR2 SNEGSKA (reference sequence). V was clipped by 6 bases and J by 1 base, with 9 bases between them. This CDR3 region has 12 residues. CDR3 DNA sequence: TGCAGTGCCTATACAGAGAACACTGAAGCTTTCTTT. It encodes CSAYTENTEAFF.

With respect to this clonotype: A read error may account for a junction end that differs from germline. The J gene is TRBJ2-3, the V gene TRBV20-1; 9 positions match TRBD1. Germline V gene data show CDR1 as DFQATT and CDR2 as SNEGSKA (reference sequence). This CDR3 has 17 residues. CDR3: CCARDRTGVGGTDTQYF. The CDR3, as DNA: TGCTGTGCTAGAGACCGGACAGGGGTAGGGGGCACAGATACGCAGTATTTT.

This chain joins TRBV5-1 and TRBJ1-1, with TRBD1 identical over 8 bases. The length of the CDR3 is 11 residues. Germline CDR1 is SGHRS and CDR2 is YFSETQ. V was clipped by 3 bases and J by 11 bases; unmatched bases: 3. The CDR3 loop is CASSSTGVAFF. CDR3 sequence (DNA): TGCGCCAGCAGCTCGACAGGGGTTGCTTTCTTT.

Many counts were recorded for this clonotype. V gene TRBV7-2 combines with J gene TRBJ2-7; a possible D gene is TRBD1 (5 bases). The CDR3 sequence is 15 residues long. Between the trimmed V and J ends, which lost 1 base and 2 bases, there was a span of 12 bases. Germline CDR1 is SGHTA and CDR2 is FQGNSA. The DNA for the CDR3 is TGTGCCAGCAGCTTAGAGGGGCCACCCACCTACGAGCAGTACTTC. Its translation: CASSLEGPPTYEQYF.

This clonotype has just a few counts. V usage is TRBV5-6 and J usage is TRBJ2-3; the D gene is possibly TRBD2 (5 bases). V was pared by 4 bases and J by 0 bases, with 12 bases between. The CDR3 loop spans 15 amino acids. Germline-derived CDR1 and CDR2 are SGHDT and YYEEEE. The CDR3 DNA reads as TGTGCCAGCAGCCACCCGGGGAGTAGCACAGATACGCAGTATTTT. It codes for CASSHPGSSTDTQYF.

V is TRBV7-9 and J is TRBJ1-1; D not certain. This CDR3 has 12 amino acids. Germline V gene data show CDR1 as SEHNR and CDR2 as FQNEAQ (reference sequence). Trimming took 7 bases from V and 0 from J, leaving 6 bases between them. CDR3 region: CASTLMNTEAFF. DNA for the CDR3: TGTGCCAGCACCTTGATGAACACTGAAGCTTTCTTT.

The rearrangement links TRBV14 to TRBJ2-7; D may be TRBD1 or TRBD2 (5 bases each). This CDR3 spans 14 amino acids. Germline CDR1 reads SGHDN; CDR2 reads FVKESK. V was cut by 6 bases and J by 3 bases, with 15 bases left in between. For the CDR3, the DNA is TGTGCCAGCAGTCCGGGGCCGGATTTCTACGAGCAGTACTTC. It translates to CASSPGPDFYEQYF.

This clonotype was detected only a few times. CDR3 loop: CASSLVASGGIIQETQYF. CDR3 in DNA: TGCGCCAGCAGCTTGGTGGCTAGCGGGGGGATCATACAAGAGACCCAGTACTTC. The V gene is TRBV5-1, the J gene TRBJ2-5, with TRBD2 matching over 11 bases. V lost 0 bases and J lost 2; bases outside the gene matches: 9. Per the germline V gene, CDR1 is SGHRS and CDR2 is YFSETQ. This CDR3 spans 18 amino acids.

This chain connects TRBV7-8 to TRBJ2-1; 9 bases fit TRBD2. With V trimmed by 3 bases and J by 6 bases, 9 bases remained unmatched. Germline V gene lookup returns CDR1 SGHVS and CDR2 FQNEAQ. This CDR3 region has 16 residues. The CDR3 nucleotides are TGTGCCAGCAGCTTTAAAACGGGGACTAGCAGCAATGAGCAGTTCTTC. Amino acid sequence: CASSFKTGTSSNEQFF. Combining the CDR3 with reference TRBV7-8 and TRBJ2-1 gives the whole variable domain GAGVSQSPRYKVAKRGQDVALRCDPISGHVSLFWYQQALGQGPEFLTYFQNEAQLDKSGLPSDRFFAERPEGSVSTLKIQRTQQEDSAVYLCASSFKTGTSSNEQFFGPGTRLTVL.

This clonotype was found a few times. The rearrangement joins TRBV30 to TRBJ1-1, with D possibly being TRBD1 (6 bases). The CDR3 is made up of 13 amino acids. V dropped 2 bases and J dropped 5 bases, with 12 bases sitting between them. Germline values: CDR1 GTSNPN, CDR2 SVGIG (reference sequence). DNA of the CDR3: TGTGCCTGGAGTAAAGGGGGGATGACTGAAGCTTTCTTT. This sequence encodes CAWSKGGMTEAFF. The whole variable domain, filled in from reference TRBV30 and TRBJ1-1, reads SQTIHQWPATLVQPVGSPLSLECTVEGTSNPNLYWYRQAAGRGLQLLFYSVGIGQISSEVPQNLSASRPQDRQFILSSKKLLLSDSGFYLCAWSKGGMTEAFFGQGTRLTVV.